This TCR beta chain comes out of a study of CD8 T cells in Susac syndrome. Study at large: Patients with Susac syndrome were therapy-naive, treated with corticosteroids, or treated with intravenous immunoglobulin alone when blood was collected. Overall study findings and caveats: No clonal expansion appeared among CD4+ T cells in Susac patients.

CDR3 length: 13 amino acids. V was clipped by 6 bases and J by 0 bases, with 6 bases between them. CDR1 is GTSNPN and CDR2 is SVGIG in the germline V gene (reference sequence). About this clonotype: Antigen unknown.

The T cells that were sequenced for TCR beta were CD8+ and CD4+ cells from blood. It was negative isolation that provided the CD8+ and CD4+ T cells, whereas TEMRA cells were enriched by FACS. RNA in amounts of about 0.5 to 1 ug was reverse transcribed with random hexamers. TCRdb re-derived calls from the immunoSEQ multiplex PCR reads in MiXCR, one entry per CDR3 protein. The sample lists tens of thousands of distinct CDR3 sequences, roughly 94% seen once, with about 0.3% in the top ten. The sequence was obtained from a human donor with Susac syndrome. The specimen was CD4+ T cells from PBMCs. The chain has TRBV30 and TRBJ1-6; D call uncertain. The DNA for the CDR3 is TGTGCCTGTACGGCCTCCTATAATTCACCCCTCCACTTT. As protein: CACTASYNSPLHF.